This section outlines one T cell receptor (beta chain) sequence together with its context. Its antigen specificity is not known. There are no base qualities to consult, and no much larger clone falls within one base. This sample is drawn from a study of identical twins (dated by TCRdb to the mid-2010s). Background for the entire study: To test whether fetal clonotypes persist, the study used deep sequencing on TCR alpha and beta repertoires from monozygotic twins, unrelated adults of various ages, and cord blood. Replicate twin experiments were performed at different times using different library preparation protocols to rule out contamination. Study-wide conclusions, independent of this receptor: A weaker excess of twin sharing was found in beta out-of-frame sequences because the signal-to-noise ratio was lowered by fewer shared sequences. Out-of-frame TCR alpha sharing in monozygotic twins was systematically underestimated by recombination models, whereas sharing between unrelated individuals was in agreement with the recombination models. Zero-insertion analyses could be partly confounded by invariant T cells such as MAIT and iNKT, although diverse VJ usage argued against such confounding for most clonotypes. Fewer insertions were carried by abundant cord blood beta clonotypes; a weaker similar trend was observed in young adult naive repertoires, while no such trend was observed in memory repertoires. Compared with coincidental sharing between unrelated individuals, out-of-frame TCR alpha sequences shared between twins had an excess of sequences with low generation probability. Because the same donors could not be followed over many years, the conclusions depended on cross-sectional statistical analysis.

All donors were healthy Caucasians. The twin cohort comprised three pairs of female monozygotic twins, all aged roughly 18 to 29 years. CD4+ and CD8+ T cell populations were isolated with positive isolation kits from Invitrogen. CDR1 is given as ENHRY and CDR2 as SYGVKD, both from the germline V gene. Taken from cysteine to phenylalanine, the CDR3 has 15 residues. CDR3 DNA only is kept here, 45 bases in frame from base 1. The junction shows trimming of 8 bases on V and 3 bases on J, and the gene matches do not reach 12 bases of it. Libraries were prepared through 5' RACE. The sequencing machine was an Illumina HiSeq 2000. Template switching added a universal primer binding site, and the final cDNA carried a unique molecular identifier that allowed TCR cDNA molecules to be counted accurately. First-strand cDNA for TCR alpha and beta chains was synthesized from specific primers in the conserved constant-segment region. To control for contamination, each cDNA library was double barcoded with a SMART-Mk sample barcode plus Illumina barcodes. TruSeq adapter sequences, together with Illumina sample barcodes, were added in two successive PCR steps. TCR alpha and beta cDNA libraries were sequenced on the Illumina HiSeq platform with custom primers. The original pipeline was this. Raw reads were processed with MiGEC to extract unique molecular identifiers, and MiXCR was used to determine CDR3 positions. For each individual, recombination models were inferred using an EM algorithm with the repgenHMM and IGoR tools. Shared clonotypes were analyzed with the tcR package in R, and sharing was normalized by the product of cloneset sizes. Out-of-frame nonproductive sequences were analyzed to study raw recombination free of thymic and clonal selection effects. TCRdb's own reprocessing of the public reads used fastp at Q25 and MiXCR and kept productive beta chains. Here each entry gathers all rows of one CDR3 protein and keeps the most common genes and DNA. TCRdb's processing, not the authors' own work, is the source of the V and J calls. This sample gives about 530,000 distinct CDR3 sequences in total; approximately 14% of them show up just once. Nearly 0.45% of the sample is in the top ten clones.

The same specimen was also included in a second study, on yellow fever vaccine responses in identical twins. In that second paper, the authors write: According to the authors, in identical twins the way T cells responded to vaccination appeared partly convergent and partly personalized. The study precisely tracked vaccine-responding T cell clones in identical twins.

The chain links TRBV10-3 with TRBJ2-7; 8 junctional bases match TRBD2. Sample: CD4+ T cells sorted from blood. The receptor's source is a woman aged 18-29 years in good health. Read as DNA, the sequence is TGTGCCATCCCTGAGCGATGGCTAGCGGGCTACGAGCAGTACTTC. Translated, this gives CAIPERWLAGYEQYF.